This T cell receptor (beta chain) appears in the sequencing data of a study of blood T cell repertoires in COVID-19. Study background: T cells, B-cell-depleted T cells, or PBMCs supplied cDNA or gDNA.

The repertoire was sequenced with immunoSEQ multiplex PCR; TCRdb's copy has only in-frame clones and lacks some. In the table there are 300,000 or so clones, about 86% of which are singletons. In germline, CDR1 is LNHDA, CDR2 SQIVND (reference sequence). The CDR3 has 14 residues. With V trimmed by 4 bases and J by 6 bases, 7 bases remained unmatched. This clonotype was sampled from a woman between 45 and 65 years old with acute or convalescent COVID-19. The sequenced sample consisted of peripheral blood. The V and J genes are TRBV19 and TRBJ2-7; the match to TRBD2 covers 9 bases. This CDR3 reads CASSNPAGGSEQYF. The CDR3 DNA reads TGTGCCAGTAGTAATCCCGCGGGAGGGAGCGAGCAGTACTTC.